This T cell receptor (beta chain) was sequenced for a study of cytomegalovirus exposure and HLA in healthy donors (dated by TCRdb to about 2017). Concerning the study at large: An earlier analysis of several hundred of the donors reported about 280 Gb of sequence data and 95 million to 140 million unique TCR beta sequences obtained from about 180 million T cells. Among some 410 genotyped donors of the cohort, an average of approximately 240,000 unique TCR beta nucleotide sequences was sequenced per donor, of which approximately 19% were non-productive. Typing coverage varied by locus: roughly 629-640 donors for A, B, C, DRB1 and DQB1; more than 500 for DQA1; more than 600 for DPA1; around 490 for DPB1. Besides the first cohort of hundreds of subjects, a separate validation cohort made up of over 100 different subjects was used. A later analysis re-analyzed previously published TCR beta repertoires from several hundred donors and added high-resolution HLA genotyping to study TCR occurrence patterns. Because of strong linkage in the cohort, roughly five DR-DQ haplotypes were treated as single units for association and clustering. A later genetic analysis took genome-wide SNP genotypes for about 60% of the roughly 670 donors and used that subset as a discovery cohort. Among the roughly 400 genotyped donors, approximately 81% belonged to the genetic ancestry cluster associated with self-reported Caucasian donors. Class I and class II HLA loci were covered by the typing at four-digit resolution. Donor age, sex, ethnicity and CMV serostatus were collected together with the repertoire data. Rather than drawing on any new phenotypic data, the later analysis identified candidate immune exposures from TCR beta sequences and the way those sequences occurred across donors. An early release that covered approximately 600 HLA-typed donors contained approximately 320 gigabases of sequencing data and some 87 million unique TCR sequences. The study aimed to test whether cataloging public T cell receptors could reveal signatures of past pathogen exposure. High-throughput TCR immunosequencing, statistical association of individual TCRs with disease status, and machine learning were combined to predict cytomegalovirus infection status. All discovery cohort repertoires had been generated using a single sequencing platform. The study profiled the T cell repertoires of under 700 subjects by immunosequencing and related them to cytomegalovirus serostatus. An earlier analysis of fewer than 750 of the donors used high-throughput TCR beta sequencing to judge whether each TCR beta V gene segment behaved as functional or pseudogenic. Points the paper makes about the study in general: Because HLA typing was unavailable for some donors at each locus, only the typed subset was used in association tests. In a later analysis, most CMV-associated TCR beta chains were found to appear HLA-restricted, with HLA associations seemingly driven largely by CMV exposure. In the study, around 150 TCR beta chains were listed as associated with cytomegalovirus. The authors suggested that the approach could potentially be extended to other disease states and immunological phenotypes. According to a later genetic analysis, donors in an Asian-associated ancestry cluster had fewer N-insertions in productive TCRs than the approximately 700-donor mean. When HLA alleles, especially DR and DQ, strongly co-occurred, attributing TCR associations to individual alleles was difficult. In both the original and validation cohorts, the classifier was reported to diagnose cytomegalovirus status with high specificity and sensitivity. Only TCR beta chains were sequenced in this cohort, and the absence of alpha or paired-chain data limited detectable features. Correlated functional status among segregating V segments might be attributable to linkage disequilibrium, but an unknown experimental factor could not be ruled out. The earlier analysis of almost 600 of the donors excluded about 16 rarely observed V segments, including chromosome 9 orphons, because counts were too low. A later genetic analysis associated a missense DCLRE1C variant with V-gene and J-gene trimming of TCR beta chains, and an independent cohort replicated the association. The presence/absence analyses assumed that sequencing depth was roughly uniform across donors, and that assumption may not be true. A further reported finding was that TCR beta sequences accurately predicted the HLA-A and HLA-B alleles for most subjects in the first cohort. A cluster of highly shared sequence variants was judged likely to represent a technical artifact of the sequencing pipeline. Because the 87-base-pair reads could not distinguish some IMGT-functional V segments, including TRBV6-2 and TRBV6-3, those segments were excluded. Several of the top co-occurrence clusters appeared to be linked to parvovirus B19, influenza, CMV and Epstein-Barr virus, according to a later analysis. Compared with equally common non-associated chains, HLA-associated TCR beta chains in a later analysis were more clonally expanded and had lower generation probabilities. CMV serostatus was the only immune exposure information available for the cohort. According to a later analysis, TCR association rates differed among HLA loci, with DRB1 alleles showing the most associated TCRs and HLA-C alleles showing the fewest. In an earlier analysis of approximately 590 of the donors, most TCR beta V segments appeared in productive rearrangements about 87% or about 30% of the time, broadly matching IMGT annotations. In a later analysis, some 18,000 TCR beta sequences were associated with specific HLA alleles at a false discovery rate of 0.05. In vitro tests confirmed that a few of the cytomegalovirus-associated TCR beta chains recognize cytomegalovirus antigens. Across donors, most TCR sequences were observed very rarely, whereas some public TCRs were present in many individuals.

The CDR3, cysteine through phenylalanine, is 16 amino acids long. The DNA shown is the 48-base CDR3, in frame from base 1. The germline V gene sets CDR1 to MDHEN and CDR2 to SYDVKM. After removal of 6 bases from V and 0 bases from J, the junction retains 7 bases not matched to a gene. The cohort comprised fewer than 750 healthy bone marrow donors. Cohort members were all nominally healthy when sampled, although unrecorded immune exposures were likely present. The donor tested CMV seropositive, placing the donor among the 310 or so seropositive members of the cohort. A peripheral blood sample was provided by each donor, and peripheral blood mononuclear cells were used for TCR beta sequencing. The Qiagen DNeasy Blood Extraction Kit was used to extract genomic DNA from the blood cell samples. Library method: the immunoSEQ multiplex PCR assay. For the multiplex PCR, a mixture combining 60 forward primers for TCR Vbeta segments and 13 reverse primers for TCR Jbeta segments was used. The CDR3 region of rearranged TCR beta genes was amplified from genomic DNA by a multiplex PCR assay. On the Illumina HiSeq System, the amplified TCR beta libraries were sequenced as 87-base-pair reads. The paper's data handling went like this. Across the 700 or so repertoires, a later analysis counted some 81 million unique TCR beta chains, some 11 million of which were shared by at least two donors. Raw reads were error-corrected and collapsed into unique sequences with a nearest-neighbor algorithm that merged closely related sequences to remove PCR and sequencing errors. V, D and J gene segments were assigned by aligning CDR3 sequences to IMGT reference sequences. For a sequence to be retained, a match of at least six nucleotides to both a V gene segment and a J gene segment was required. Rearrangements were classified as productive when the CDR3 lacked stop codons and remained in frame with V and J, and all other rearrangements were classified as non-productive. Following IMGT convention, CDR3 was defined as the stretch from the second conserved V-encoded cysteine to the conserved J-encoded phenylalanine. In an earlier analysis of more than 550 of the donors, sequences lacking an unambiguous match to a single V gene segment were excluded. In an earlier analysis of some 590 of the donors, a V segment was called functional when productive rearrangements were above 56.7%, and segregating when the standard deviation between donors exceeded 5%. A statistical classification framework was built to diagnose cytomegalovirus status from the catalog of TCR beta chain sequences. In a later analysis, V and J genes were assigned by comparing TCR nucleotide sequences against IMGT/GENE-DB human TR gene sequences. In a later analysis, CDR3 sequences and most-parsimonious VDJ recombination scenarios were assigned using the TCRdist pipeline. In a later analysis, every TCR beta chain was defined by the combination of its CDR3 amino acid sequence and its V-gene family, and reads without a unique V-gene family were dropped. To address suspected cross-contamination and a sequencing artifact, a later analysis removed some 620 highly shared, low-generation-probability nucleotide sequences. For each public chain, a later analysis derived a clonal expansion index from normalized ranks of inferred template counts within each repertoire. Generation probabilities in a later analysis came from a VDJ recombination model fitted to out-of-frame rearrangements, and those results were checked against IGoR. In a later analysis, TCR-TCR, TCR-HLA and TCR-CMV co-occurrence was scored with hypergeometric tests, and a repertoire-size bias correction was applied to TCR pairs. A later analysis estimated false discovery rates by permuting HLA or CMV assignments 20 times. In a later analysis, co-occurring TCRs were grouped using DBSCAN, and TCRdist sequence similarity was added for clustering within HLA-allele-positive subsets. Co-occurrence clustering excluded repertoires with fewer than 30,000 or more than 120,000 public chains, plus five with anomalous nucleotide sharing. Drawn from immuneACCESS, this table holds only the in-frame rearrangements with V and J called that TCRdb kept. Clones are partly lost; checked studies trace under half to an unresolved V gene and leave the rest unexplained. That table furnishes V, J and clone size, whereas the DNA furnished D and trimming. This sample's table lists about 200,000 clones. The top ten hold 0.9% to 1.4% of the sample.

Of note for this clone: No cognate antigen has been identified for it.

The sequenced sample was PBMCs. The chain joins TRBV28 to TRBJ2-1; 8 bases in the middle match TRBD2. This receptor was taken from a girl between 2 and 10 years old in good health and CMV-seropositive. The DNA sequence follows: TGTGCCAGCAGAACTAGCGGACGATTCTCCTACAATGAGCAGTTCTTC. The resulting protein is CASRTSGRFSYNEQFF.